This T cell receptor (beta chain) was identified in a study of CD8+CD57+ T cells in acquired aplastic anemia. At the level of the study: DNA recovered from sorted CD4+ and CD8+ cells had a mean of approximately 3.5 ug.

Sequencing was done on patients that had shown CD8+CD57+ cell expansion by flow cytometry. By the time of blood sampling, patients had still received no therapy. Findings of the study overall: Patients and controls turned out to have approximately 29 CD8+ CDR3 sequences in common.

In its sample, this clonotype was seen many times. Antigen: not known. The TCR beta profiling, which covered VDJ combination and CDR3 sequence, was carried out using genomic DNA as the template. Each CDR3 protein is one row after TCRdb ran MiXCR on the reads. The sample carries approximately 200,000 distinct CDR3 sequences, roughly 50% recorded once. This CDR3 spans 11 amino acids. Per germline, CDR1 DFQATT and CDR2 SNEGSKA (reference sequence). The V end was cut by 7 bases, the J end by 2 bases, with 8 bases between. Sequencing was performed on sorted CD4+, CD8+, or CD8+CD57+ T cells (not recorded which) from PBMCs. The receptor was isolated from a human donor with aplastic anemia. The chain joins TRBV20-1 to TRBJ1-2, with D unclear. CDR3: CSVEGNYGYTF. The CDR3 nucleotides read TGCAGTGTGGAGGGAAACTATGGCTACACCTTC.